The table lists the clone carrying this T cell receptor (beta chain) with many counts. No antigen is known for it. Trimming stripped 3 bases from V and 2 bases from J, with 5 bases between. The length of the CDR3 is 12 residues. The data were taken from a study of Graves' ophthalmopathy and Graves' hyperthyroidism. General study points: Sensitivity reached around 67% and specificity about 72% when the model predicted ophthalmopathy progression. Appearing in blood as well were most expanded thyroid clonotypes above 0.001 frequency.

Certain patients, namely those with other autoimmune diseases, uncontrolled infections, pregnancy or lactation, were excluded. Amplification from RNA transcripts yielded the TCR beta CDR3 regions. HTBI primers were used in a first-round RT-PCR, which preceded a second-round multiplex PCR. MiXCR, run by TCRdb on the multiplex PCR reads, gives a single entry per CDR3 protein. The data show 200,000 to 250,000 distinct CDR3 sequences, with roughly 21% seen just once and under 55% held by the top ten. Sequencing was carried out using peripheral blood. The chain couples TRBV12-3 or TRBV12-4 to TRBJ2-7; D is undetermined. This receptor was obtained from a woman aged 45-65 years with Graves' ophthalmopathy. The CDR3 region is CASSFRAYEQYF. In DNA form, the CDR3 reads TGTGCCAGCAGTTTCAGAGCCTACGAGCAGTACTTC.